This T cell receptor (beta chain) was identified during a study of blood T cell repertoires in COVID-19. Across the study: Both acute and convalescent COVID-19 samples were obtained from the United States, Italy and Spain.

Looked up from germline, CDR1 is GTSNPN and CDR2 is SVGIG (reference sequence). The junction had 9 bases not matched to a gene; V was cut back by 2 bases and J by 4 bases. The CDR3 has 16 amino acids. In the original workflow: Estimation of nucleated cell counts was performed using reference gene primer amplification. Produced via immunoSEQ multiplex PCR; TCRdb's table is partial and in-frame only. The DNA was the basis for D and trimming; V, J and clone size are from that table. This table holds 210,000 or so clones, roughly four fifths found once. Sequenced input: peripheral blood. The clonotype originates from a woman aged 40 to 50 with acute or convalescent COVID-19. V usage is TRBV30 and J usage is TRBJ1-3, with 9 positions matching TRBD1. CDR3 loop: CAWSFNRGLAGNTIYF. In nucleotides, the CDR3 is TGTGCCTGGAGTTTTAACAGGGGGCTGGCCGGAAACACCATATATTTT.